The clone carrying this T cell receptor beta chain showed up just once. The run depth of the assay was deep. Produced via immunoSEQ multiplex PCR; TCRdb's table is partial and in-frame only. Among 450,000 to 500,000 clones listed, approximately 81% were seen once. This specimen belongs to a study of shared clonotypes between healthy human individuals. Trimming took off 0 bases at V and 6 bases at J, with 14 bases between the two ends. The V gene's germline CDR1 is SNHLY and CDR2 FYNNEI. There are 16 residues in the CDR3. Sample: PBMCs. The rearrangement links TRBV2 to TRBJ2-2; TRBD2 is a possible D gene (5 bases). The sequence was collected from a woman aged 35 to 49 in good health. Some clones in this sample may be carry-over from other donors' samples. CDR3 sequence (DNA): TGTGCCAGCAGTGAAGCGGGAAACCCTAGCCCCGGGGAGCTGTTTTTT. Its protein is CASSEAGNPSPGELFF.